The present T cell receptor (beta chain) was sequenced within a study of T cell responses to AZD1222 COVID-19 vaccine (TCRdb year 2021). As for the study more broadly: AZD1222 recipients given second doses at about 4 weeks or at about 12 weeks were pooled, since spike-specific TCR depth and breadth were not found to differ between the two schedules. Trial participants were enrolled by age into subgroups of 18-55, 56-69 and 70-plus years, and roughly 150, 30 and 60 TCR-sequenced participants, respectively, were included in these subgroups. A total of more than 230 trial participants underwent TCR sequencing, of whom approximately 200 had received two doses of AZD1222 and 26 had received two doses of the MenACWY control vaccine. Results the study describes overall, beyond this receptor: Participants were mostly white British and included more females than males, and it was suggested by the authors that clonal diversity may have been underestimated. Nearly half of unique spike-specific TCRs reportedly recognized epitopes outside regions mutated in the B.1.351 and B.1.1.7 variants. After two AZD1222 doses, both the breadth and the depth of spike-specific TCRs were significantly higher than at day 0 and than in MenACWY recipients. Vaccine-associated CD4 TCRs spanned the whole spike protein, with dominant responses in regions 160-218 and 743-854. Because no day 14 peak-response samples were available, the repertoires could be characterized only after the peak T cell response. Only five to seven AZD1222 recipients were SARS-CoV-2 seropositive at baseline, limiting conclusions about previously exposed vaccinees. The 56-69-year group was small, and its depth increase did not reach significance, likely because of low power.

A word on this clone: Its antigen is not yet known. Base qualities are not at hand, and no much larger clone is one base apart. Other DNA sequences in this sample translate to the same CDR3.

The CDR3 regions of human TCRbeta chains were subjected to immunosequencing. On the authors' methods: TCRs in the repertoires were compared against a reference library of SARS-CoV-2-specific TCRs that had been generated with the MIRA antigen-specificity platform. Breadth was defined as the fraction of unique TCRs that were SARS-CoV-2-associated. Depth was defined as the fraction of total T cells that were SARS-CoV-2-associated. Using the MIRA data, each spike-specific TCR was mapped to the spike region that the TCR reacts to and placed in a CD4 or CD8 class. Log10-transformed breadth and depth values were compared by one-way ANOVA with Sidak's multiple comparisons tests. TCRdb carries this immuneACCESS record with in-frame sequences only. Its versions omit some clonotypes, under half of them owing to an unresolved V gene in the studies checked, with the rest unexplained. That table furnishes V, J and clone size, whereas the DNA furnished D and trimming. The sample records some 30,000 clones, 65% to 90% of which are singletons. About 7% of the sample goes to the ten largest clones.

The sample's time point label, decoded: baseline before first vaccination. Vaccinee samples came from UK trials COV001 and COV002, including a single-blind randomized controlled phase 2/3 trial of AZD1222 (ChAdOx1 nCoV-19) in healthy adults. For TCRbeta chain sequencing, PBMC samples from trial participants were taken at day 0 and at day 28 after the second dose. The germline V gene (reference sequence) gives CDR1 as GTSNPN and CDR2 as SVGIG. Trimming costs V 3 bases and J 3 bases, and their ends lie 11 bases apart. The CDR3 measures 13 amino acids from cysteine to phenylalanine. The only DNA kept is the CDR3, 39 bases in frame from the first base.

The material sequenced was peripheral blood, taken on day 0 of AZD1222 vaccination. The receptor was derived from an adult in good health. Rearrangement joined TRBV30 to TRBJ1-2; TRBD1 is a possible D gene, resting on 6 matching bases. The CDR3 in this case is CAWRPDRHYGYTF. Here is the DNA: TGTGCCTGGAGACCAGACAGGCACTATGGCTACACCTTC.